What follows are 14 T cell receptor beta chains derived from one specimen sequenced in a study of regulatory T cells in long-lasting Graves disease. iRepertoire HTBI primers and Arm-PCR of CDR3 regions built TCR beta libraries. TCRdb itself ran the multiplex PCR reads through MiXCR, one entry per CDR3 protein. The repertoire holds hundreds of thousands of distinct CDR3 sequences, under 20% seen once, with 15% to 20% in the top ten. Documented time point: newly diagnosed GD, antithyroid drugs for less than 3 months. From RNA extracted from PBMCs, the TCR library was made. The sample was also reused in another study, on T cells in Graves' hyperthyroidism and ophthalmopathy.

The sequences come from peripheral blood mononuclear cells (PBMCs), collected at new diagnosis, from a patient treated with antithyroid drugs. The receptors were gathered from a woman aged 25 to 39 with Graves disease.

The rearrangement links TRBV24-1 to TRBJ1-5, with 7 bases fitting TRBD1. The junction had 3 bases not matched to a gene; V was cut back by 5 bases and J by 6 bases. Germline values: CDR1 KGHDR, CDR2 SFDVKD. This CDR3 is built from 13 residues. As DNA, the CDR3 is TGTGCCACCAGTGTGGGGGACAGTCAGCCCCAGCATTTT. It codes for CATSVGDSQPQHF.

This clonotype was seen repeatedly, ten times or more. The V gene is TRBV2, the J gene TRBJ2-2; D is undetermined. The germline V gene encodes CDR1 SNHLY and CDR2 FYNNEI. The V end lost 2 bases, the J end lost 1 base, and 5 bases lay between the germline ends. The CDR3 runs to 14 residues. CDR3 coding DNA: TGTGCCAGCAGTGAATTGGGGAACACCGGGGAGCTGTTTTTT. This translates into CASSELGNTGELFF.

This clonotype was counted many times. The CDR3 here is CSASYQREQETQYF. CDR3 sequence (DNA): TGCAGTGCTAGTTACCAGCGGGAGCAAGAGACCCAGTACTTC. The rearrangement links TRBV20-1 to TRBJ2-5, with 8 bases matching TRBD2. Germline V gene data show CDR1 as DFQATT and CDR2 as SNEGSKA (reference sequence). This CDR3 has 14 amino acids. Trimming cost V 3 bases and J 2 bases; bases outside gene matches: 5.

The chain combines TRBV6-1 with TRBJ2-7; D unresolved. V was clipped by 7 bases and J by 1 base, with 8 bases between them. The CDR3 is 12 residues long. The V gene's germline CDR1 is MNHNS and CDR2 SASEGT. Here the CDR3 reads CASTGQSYEQYF. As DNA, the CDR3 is TGTGCCAGCACAGGTCAGTCCTACGAGCAGTACTTC.

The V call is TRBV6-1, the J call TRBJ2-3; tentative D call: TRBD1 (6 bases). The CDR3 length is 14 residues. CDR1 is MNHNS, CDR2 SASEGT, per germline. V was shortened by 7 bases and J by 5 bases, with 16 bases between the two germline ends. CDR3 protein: CASNRDKGGDTQYF. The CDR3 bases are TGTGCCAGCAACCGCGACAAAGGGGGAGATACGCAGTATTTT.

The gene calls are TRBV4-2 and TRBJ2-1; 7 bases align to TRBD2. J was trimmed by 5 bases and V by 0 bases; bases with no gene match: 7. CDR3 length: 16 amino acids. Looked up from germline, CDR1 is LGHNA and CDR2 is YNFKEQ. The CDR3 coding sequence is TGTGCCAGCAGCCAAGATTTAGCTAGCGGAGACAATGAGCAGTTCTTC. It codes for CASSQDLASGDNEQFF.

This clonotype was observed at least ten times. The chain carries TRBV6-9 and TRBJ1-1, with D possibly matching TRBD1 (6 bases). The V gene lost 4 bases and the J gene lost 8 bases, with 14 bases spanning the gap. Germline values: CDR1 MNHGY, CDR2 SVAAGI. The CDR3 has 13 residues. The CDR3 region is CASSSPVTGEAFF. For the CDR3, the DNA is TGTGCCAGCAGTTCTCCCGTAACAGGGGAAGCTTTCTTT.

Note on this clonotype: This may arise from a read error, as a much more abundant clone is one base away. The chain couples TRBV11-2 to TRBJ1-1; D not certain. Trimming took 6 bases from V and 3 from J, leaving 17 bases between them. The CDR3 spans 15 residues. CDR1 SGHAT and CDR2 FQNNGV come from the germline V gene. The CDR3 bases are TGTGCCAGCAGACCGAACGGACGACTGCACACTGAAGCTTTCTTT. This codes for CASRPNGRLHTEAFF.

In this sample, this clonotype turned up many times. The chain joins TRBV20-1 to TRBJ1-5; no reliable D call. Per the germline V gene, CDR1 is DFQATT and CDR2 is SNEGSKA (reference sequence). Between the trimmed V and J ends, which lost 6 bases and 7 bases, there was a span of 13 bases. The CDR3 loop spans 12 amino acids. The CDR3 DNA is TGCAGTGCGACCTACGGGGAGCAGCCCCAGCATTTT. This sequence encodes CSATYGEQPQHF.

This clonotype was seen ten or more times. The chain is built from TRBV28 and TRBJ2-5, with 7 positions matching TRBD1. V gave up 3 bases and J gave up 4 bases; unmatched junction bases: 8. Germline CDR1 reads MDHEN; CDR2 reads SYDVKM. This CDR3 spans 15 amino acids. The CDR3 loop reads CASSFPDRRTETQYF. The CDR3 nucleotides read TGTGCCAGCAGTTTTCCGGACAGGAGGACAGAGACCCAGTACTTC.

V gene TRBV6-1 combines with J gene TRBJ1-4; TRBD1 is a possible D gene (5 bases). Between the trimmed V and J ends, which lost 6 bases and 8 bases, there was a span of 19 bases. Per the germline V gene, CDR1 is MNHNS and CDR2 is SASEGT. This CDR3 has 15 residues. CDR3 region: CASRSVDSRGEKLFF. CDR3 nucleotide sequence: TGTGCCAGCAGATCCGTCGACAGCCGGGGAGAAAAACTGTTTTTT.

The CDR3: CASSLTTSGNRGGYTF. The CDR3 bases are TGTGCCAGCAGCCTAACCACGTCCGGGAATCGTGGTGGCTACACCTTC. The chain has TRBV9 and TRBJ1-2; D not certain. In germline, CDR1 is SGDLS, CDR2 YYNGEE. Trimming stripped 4 bases from V and 7 bases from J, with 23 bases between. The CDR3 consists of 16 residues. The variable domain in full, with the rest retrieved from reference TRBV9 and TRBJ1-2, is DSGVTQTPKHLITATGQRVTLRCSPRSGDLSVYWYQQSLDQGLQFLIQYYNGEERAKGNILERFSAQQFPDLHSELNLSSLELGDSALYFCASSLTTSGNRGGYTFGSGTRLTVV.

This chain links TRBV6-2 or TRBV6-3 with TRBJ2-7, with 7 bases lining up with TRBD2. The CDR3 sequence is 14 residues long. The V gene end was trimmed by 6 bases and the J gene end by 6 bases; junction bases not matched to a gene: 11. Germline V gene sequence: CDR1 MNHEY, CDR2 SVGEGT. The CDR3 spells CASSDWEGTVEQYF. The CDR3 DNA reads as TGTGCCAGCAGCGACTGGGAGGGCACGGTCGAGCAGTACTTC.

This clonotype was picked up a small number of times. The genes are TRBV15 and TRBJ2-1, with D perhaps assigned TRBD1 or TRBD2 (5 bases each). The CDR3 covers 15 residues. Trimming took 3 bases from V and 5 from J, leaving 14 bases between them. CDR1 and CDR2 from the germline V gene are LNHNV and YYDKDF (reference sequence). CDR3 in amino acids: CATSSSRDGHNEQFF. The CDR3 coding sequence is TGTGCCACCAGCAGCTCCCGGGACGGGCACAATGAGCAGTTCTTC.